Presented here are 20 T cell receptor beta chains from one specimen sequenced in a study of blood T cell repertoires in COVID-19. Sequenced by immunoSEQ multiplex PCR; TCRdb stores in-frame clones only, minus some. Of fewer than 200,000 clones listed, 70% to 85% are singletons. The material sequenced was peripheral blood. Receptors were obtained from a human donor in a cohort sampled during active COVID-19.

The chain uses TRBV6-5 and TRBJ1-1, with a tentative D call TRBD1 (6 bases). V lost 0 bases, J lost 1 base, and 12 bases lay in between. From germline, CDR1 is MNHEY and CDR2 SVGAGI. CDR3 length equals 16 residues. The CDR3 nucleotides read TGTGCCAGCAGTTACTCGACCTTGACAGGGAACACTGAAGCTTTCTTT. It yields the protein CASSYSTLTGNTEAFF.

CDR3 DNA: TGTGCCAGTAGTATAGGGGCTGACTACGAGCAGTACTTC. Translating gives CASSIGADYEQYF. The chain links TRBV19 to TRBJ2-7; D gene unclear. Germline V gives CDR1 LNHDA, CDR2 SQIVND (reference sequence). V lost 1 base to trimming and J lost 3 bases, with 7 bases between them. The CDR3 is made up of 13 amino acids.

The table lists this clone with a few counts. The chain has TRBV18 and TRBJ2-5; D remains ambiguous. Trimming removed 0 bases from V and 1 base from J, with 3 bases in between. Germline values: CDR1 KGHSH, CDR2 LQKENI. This CDR3 is 13 amino acids long. CDR3 sequence: CASSPPSQETQYF. For the CDR3, the DNA is TGTGCCAGCTCACCACCTAGCCAAGAGACCCAGTACTTC.

The rearrangement links TRBV3-1 (or the pseudogene TRBV3-2) to TRBJ2-7; a possible D gene is TRBD1 (6 bases). The CDR3 is 12 residues long. Per the germline V gene, CDR1 is LGHDT and CDR2 is YNNKEL (reference sequence). Trimming pared 4 bases from V and 4 bases from J, leaving 8 bases between. CDR3 loop: CASSPQGYEQYF. CDR3 in DNA: TGTGCCAGCAGCCCACAGGGTTACGAGCAGTACTTC.

This chain uses TRBV5-1 with TRBJ2-7, with TRBD1 matching over 7 bases. The germline gives CDR1 SGHRS, CDR2 YFSETQ. The trim removed 4 bases at V and 0 bases at J, leaving 7 bases unmatched. The CDR3 runs 15 residues. The CDR3 DNA follows: TGCGCCAGCAGCCCGCGACAGGGACGCTCCTACGAGCAGTACTTC. Encoded protein: CASSPRQGRSYEQYF.

V and J are TRBV2 and TRBJ2-7; D uncertain. The V gene lost 3 bases and the J gene lost 0 bases, with 9 bases spanning the gap. The length of the CDR3 is 14 residues. Germline values: CDR1 SNHLY, CDR2 FYNNEI. This chain's CDR3 is CASSDGLSSYEQYF. CDR3 sequence (DNA): TGTGCCAGCAGTGATGGTCTAAGCTCCTACGAGCAGTACTTC.

This clone has just one count. The chain links TRBV29-1 to TRBJ1-2; 11 bases are a match to TRBD1. J was trimmed by 7 bases and V by 7 bases; bases with no gene match: 5. The germline CDR1 and CDR2 sequences are SQVTM and ANQGSEA. This CDR3 region has 12 residues. DNA for the CDR3: TGCAGCGCCGGGACAGGGGGTTCTGGCTACACCTTC. Amino acid sequence: CSAGTGGSGYTF.

V is TRBV3-1 (or the pseudogene TRBV3-2) and J is TRBJ2-3; 9 positions match TRBD2. CDR3 size: 17 residues. The J segment lost 0 bases and the V segment lost 4 bases, leaving 8 bases of the junction unmatched. Germline lookup yields CDR1 LGHDT and CDR2 YNNKEL (reference sequence). CDR3 coding DNA: TGTGCCAGCAGCCGTCGCCGGACTAGCGTTAGCACAGATACGCAGTATTTT. This codes for CASSRRRTSVSTDTQYF.

The chain uses TRBV13 and TRBJ1-1, with D hard to call. CDR3 length: 14 amino acids. Germline CDR1 reads PRHDT; CDR2 reads FYEKMQ (reference sequence). The V gene lost 5 bases and the J gene lost 0 bases, with 10 bases spanning the gap. The CDR3 DNA reads as TGTGCCAGCAGCCACGACTACTTGAACACTGAAGCTTTCTTT. It is translated as CASSHDYLNTEAFF.

To note about this clone: A junction end diverges from the germline sequence, so it may reflect a read error. This chain joins TRBV7-7 and TRBJ1-5; 8 nucleotides agree with TRBD1. Germline V CDR1 and CDR2: SSHAT, FNYEAQ (reference sequence). This CDR3 is built from 16 residues. The DNA of the CDR3 is TGTGCTAGCAGCTCTCCGACAGGGGCGAGGGGTCAGCCCCAGCATTTT. It encodes CASSSPTGARGQPQHF.

The V call is TRBV5-1, the J call TRBJ2-7; no definite D call. Germline values: CDR1 SGHRS, CDR2 YFSETQ. V lost 0 bases and J 6 bases, leaving 10 bases between the germline ends. The CDR3 runs to 13 residues. The CDR3 DNA is TGCGCCAGCAGCTTGGAGACTTTAAGCGAGCAGTACTTC. Protein: CASSLETLSEQYF. The variable domain in full, completed from reference TRBV5-1 and TRBJ2-7, reads KAGVTQTPRYLIKTRGQQVTLSCSPISGHRSVSWYQQTPGQGLQFLFEYFSETQRNKGNFPGRFSGRQFSNSRSEMNVSTLELGDSALYLCASSLETLSEQYFGPGTRLTVT.

The chain combines TRBV2 with TRBJ1-1, with TRBD1 matching over 9 bases. This CDR3 spans 16 amino acids. J lost 3 bases, V lost 7 bases, and 12 bases had no gene match. Germline V gene data show CDR1 as SNHLY and CDR2 as FYNNEI. Here the CDR3 DNA reads TGTGCCAGCAAAATTTTTCCGGGACAGGGTGACACTGAAGCTTTCTTT. Its protein is CASKIFPGQGDTEAFF.

The J gene is TRBJ2-7, the V gene TRBV7-2, with 9 bases identical to TRBD2. The CDR3 totals 15 residues. Unmatched junction bases numbered 7, after V lost 6 bases and J lost 1 base. CDR1 is SGHTA and CDR2 is FQGNSA in the germline V gene. The CDR3 loop reads CASSLSGGLSYEQYF. CDR3 DNA: TGTGCCAGCAGTCTCAGCGGGGGGCTGTCCTACGAGCAGTACTTC.

Written as DNA, the CDR3 is TGTGCCAGCACCGTCCGACAGCTCCACTATGGCTACACCTTC. It encodes CASTVRQLHYGYTF. The chain carries TRBV21-1 and TRBJ1-2; the DNA was not compared with TRBD1, the D call given in the table. TRBV21-1 is deemed a pseudogene. The CDR3 spans 14 residues.

This sequence joins TRBV7-8 and TRBJ1-1; D may be TRBD1 (5 bases). The CDR3 contains 13 residues. Trimming removed 5 bases at V and 4 bases at J, with 11 bases between. Germline V gene lookup returns CDR1 SGHVS and CDR2 FQNEAQ. The CDR3 spells CASSKGLPTEAFF. The CDR3 coding sequence is TGTGCCAGCAGCAAGGGGCTCCCCACTGAAGCTTTCTTT. Full variable domain (remainder filled in from reference TRBV7-8 and TRBJ1-1): GAGVSQSPRYKVAKRGQDVALRCDPISGHVSLFWYQQALGQGPEFLTYFQNEAQLDKSGLPSDRFFAERPEGSVSTLKIQRTQQEDSAVYLCASSKGLPTEAFFGQGTRLTVV.

This clone was counted once. V is TRBV6-5 and J is TRBJ2-5; 8 bases line up with TRBD1. Trimming cost V 5 bases and J 4 bases; bases outside gene matches: 9. CDR1 and CDR2 (germline): MNHEY, SVGAGI. The CDR3 has 15 residues. The CDR3 DNA is TGTGCCAGCAGTACTACCGGGACAGGTATAGAGACCCAGTACTTC. It codes for CASSTTGTGIETQYF.

The sample holds one count of this clone. Here the CDR3 reads CASSREAAGANVLTF. DNA of the CDR3: TGTGCCAGCAGCCGCGAGGCGGCCGGGGCCAACGTCCTGACTTTC. This rearrangement joins TRBV5-6 to TRBJ2-6, with no clear D. Per germline, CDR1 SGHDT and CDR2 YYEEEE. The CDR3 spans 15 residues. Between the trimmed V and J ends, which lost 4 bases and 4 bases, there was a span of 12 bases.

The chain links TRBV7-8 to TRBJ1-3; D is possibly TRBD1 (6 bases). The germline CDR1 and CDR2 sequences are SGHVS and FQNEAQ. The CDR3 runs 14 residues. Trimming removed 6 bases from V and 4 bases from J, with 13 bases in between. DNA of the CDR3: TGTGCCAGCAGTCCTACAGGGCGCGGAAACACCATATATTTT. Translation: CASSPTGRGNTIYF.

This rearrangement joins TRBV6-5 to TRBJ2-7; TRBD1 matches 9 bases. This CDR3 contains 14 residues. V shed 8 bases, J shed 5 bases, and the junction held 10 bases outside the gene matches. CDR1 is MNHEY, CDR2 SVGAGI, per germline. The CDR3 nucleotides are TGTGCCAGCCTCTTGAGGGGACAGGGTCACGAGCAGTACTTC. This sequence encodes CASLLRGQGHEQYF.

V is TRBV11-3 and J is TRBJ1-1; 9 bases fit TRBD1. The CDR3 covers 15 residues. V shed 5 bases, J shed 4 bases, and the junction held 8 bases outside the gene matches. Looked up from germline, CDR1 is SGHNT and CDR2 is YENEEA. The CDR3 DNA reads TGTGCCAGCAGCAAGGGACAGGGTACGGGCACTGAAGCTTTCTTT. It translates to CASSKGQGTGTEAFF.